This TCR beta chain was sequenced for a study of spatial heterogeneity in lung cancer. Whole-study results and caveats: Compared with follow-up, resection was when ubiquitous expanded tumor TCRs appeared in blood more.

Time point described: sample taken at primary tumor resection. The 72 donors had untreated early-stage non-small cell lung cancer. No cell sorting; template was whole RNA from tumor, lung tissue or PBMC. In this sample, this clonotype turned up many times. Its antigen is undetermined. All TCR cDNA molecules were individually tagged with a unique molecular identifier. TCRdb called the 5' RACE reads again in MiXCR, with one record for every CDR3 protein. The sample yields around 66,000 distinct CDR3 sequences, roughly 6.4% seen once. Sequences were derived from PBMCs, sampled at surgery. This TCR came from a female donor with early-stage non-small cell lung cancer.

The CDR3 DNA is TGTGCCAGCAGTTACTCGTCCTACACTGAAGCTTTCTTT. This translates into CASSYSSYTEAFF. The chain uses TRBV6-5 and TRBJ1-1; no firm D call. Trimming stripped 0 bases from V and 3 bases from J, with 5 bases between. This CDR3 comprises 13 residues. CDR1 and CDR2 (germline): MNHEY, SVGAGI.